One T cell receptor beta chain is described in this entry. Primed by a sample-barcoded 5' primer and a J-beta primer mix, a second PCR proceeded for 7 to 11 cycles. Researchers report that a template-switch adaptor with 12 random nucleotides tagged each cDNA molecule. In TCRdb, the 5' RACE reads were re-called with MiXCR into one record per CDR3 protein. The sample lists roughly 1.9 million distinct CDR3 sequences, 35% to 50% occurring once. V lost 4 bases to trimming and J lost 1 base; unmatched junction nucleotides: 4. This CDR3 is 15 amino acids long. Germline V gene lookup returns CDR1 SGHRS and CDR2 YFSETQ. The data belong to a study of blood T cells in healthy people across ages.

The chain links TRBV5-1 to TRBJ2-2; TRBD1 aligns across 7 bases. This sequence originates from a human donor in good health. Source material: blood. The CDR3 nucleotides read TGCGCCAGCAGCACGGGACAGAGGAACACCGGGGAGCTGTTTTTT. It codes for CASSTGQRNTGELFF.